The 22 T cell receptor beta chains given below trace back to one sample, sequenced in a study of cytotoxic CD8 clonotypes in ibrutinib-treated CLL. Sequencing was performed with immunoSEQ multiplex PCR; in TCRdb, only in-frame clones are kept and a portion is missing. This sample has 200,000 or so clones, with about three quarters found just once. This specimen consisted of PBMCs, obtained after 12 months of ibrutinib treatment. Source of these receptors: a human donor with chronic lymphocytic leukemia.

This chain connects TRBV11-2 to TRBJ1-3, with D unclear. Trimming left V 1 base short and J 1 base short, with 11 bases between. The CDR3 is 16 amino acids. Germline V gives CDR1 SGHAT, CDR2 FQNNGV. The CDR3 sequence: CASSLADPGSGNTIYF. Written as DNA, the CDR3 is TGTGCCAGCAGCTTAGCCGACCCGGGGTCTGGAAACACCATATATTTT. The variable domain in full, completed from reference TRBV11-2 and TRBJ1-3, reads EAGVAQSPRYKIIEKRQSVAFWCNPISGHATLYWYQQILGQGPKLLIQFQNNGVVDDSQLPKDRFSAERLKGVDSTLKIQPAKLEDSAVYLCASSLADPGSGNTIYFGEGSWLTVV.

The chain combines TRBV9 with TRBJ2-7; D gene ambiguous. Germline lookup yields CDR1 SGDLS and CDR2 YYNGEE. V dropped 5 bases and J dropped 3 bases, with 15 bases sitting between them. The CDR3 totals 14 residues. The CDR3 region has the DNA TGTGCCAGCAGGATACGGGTCTCGGACTACGAGCAGTACTTC. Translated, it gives CASRIRVSDYEQYF.

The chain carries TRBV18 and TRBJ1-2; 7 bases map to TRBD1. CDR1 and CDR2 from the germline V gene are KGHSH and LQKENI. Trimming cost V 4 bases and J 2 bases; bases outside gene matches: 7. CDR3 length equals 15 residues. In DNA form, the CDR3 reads TGTGCCAGCTCACATAGCTTACAGGGGAACTATGGCTACACCTTC. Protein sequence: CASSHSLQGNYGYTF.

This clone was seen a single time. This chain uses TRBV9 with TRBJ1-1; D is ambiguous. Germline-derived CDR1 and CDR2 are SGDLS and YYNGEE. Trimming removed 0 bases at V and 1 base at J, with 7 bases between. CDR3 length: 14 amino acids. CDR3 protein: CASSVDWGNTEAFF. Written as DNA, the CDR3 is TGTGCCAGCAGCGTAGATTGGGGGAACACTGAAGCTTTCTTT.

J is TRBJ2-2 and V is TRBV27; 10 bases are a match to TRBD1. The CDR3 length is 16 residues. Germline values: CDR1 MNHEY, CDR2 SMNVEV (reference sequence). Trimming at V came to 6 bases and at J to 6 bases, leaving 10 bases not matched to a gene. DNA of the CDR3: TGTGCCAGCAGCCGTAGGGGACAGGGGAAGGCCGGGGAGCTGTTTTTT. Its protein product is CASSRRGQGKAGELFF.

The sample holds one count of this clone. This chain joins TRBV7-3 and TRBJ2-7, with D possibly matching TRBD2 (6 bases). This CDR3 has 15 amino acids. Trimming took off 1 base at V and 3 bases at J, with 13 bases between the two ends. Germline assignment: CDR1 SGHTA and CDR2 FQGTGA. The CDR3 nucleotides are TGTGCCAGCAGCTTAAGGGACTCCACGGGCTACGAGCAGTACTTC. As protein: CASSLRDSTGYEQYF.

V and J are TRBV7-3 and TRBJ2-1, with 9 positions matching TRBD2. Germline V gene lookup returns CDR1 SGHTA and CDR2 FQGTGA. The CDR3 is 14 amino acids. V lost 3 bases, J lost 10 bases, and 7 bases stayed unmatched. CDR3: CASSLREGPAEQFF. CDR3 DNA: TGTGCCAGCAGCTTGCGGGAGGGTCCGGCGGAGCAGTTCTTC.

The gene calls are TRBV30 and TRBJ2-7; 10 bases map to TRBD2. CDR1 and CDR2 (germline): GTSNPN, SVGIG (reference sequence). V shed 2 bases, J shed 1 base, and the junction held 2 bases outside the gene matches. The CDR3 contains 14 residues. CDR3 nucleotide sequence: TGTGCCTGGAGTCGACTAGCGGGTTCCTACGAGCAGTACTTC. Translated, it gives CAWSRLAGSYEQYF.

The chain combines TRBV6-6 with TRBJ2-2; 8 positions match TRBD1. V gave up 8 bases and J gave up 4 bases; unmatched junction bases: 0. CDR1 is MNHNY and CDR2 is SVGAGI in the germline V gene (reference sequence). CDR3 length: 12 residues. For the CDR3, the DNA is TGTGCCAGCCAGGGGGCCACCGGGGAGCTGTTTTTT. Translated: CASQGATGELFF.

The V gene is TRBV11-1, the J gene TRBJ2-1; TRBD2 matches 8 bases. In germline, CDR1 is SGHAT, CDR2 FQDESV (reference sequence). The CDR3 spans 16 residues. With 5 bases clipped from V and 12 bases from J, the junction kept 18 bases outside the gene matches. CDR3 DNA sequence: TGTGCCAGCAGCCTTAGGACTAGCCGAGGTCATGACGGGCAGTTCTTC. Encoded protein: CASSLRTSRGHDGQFF.

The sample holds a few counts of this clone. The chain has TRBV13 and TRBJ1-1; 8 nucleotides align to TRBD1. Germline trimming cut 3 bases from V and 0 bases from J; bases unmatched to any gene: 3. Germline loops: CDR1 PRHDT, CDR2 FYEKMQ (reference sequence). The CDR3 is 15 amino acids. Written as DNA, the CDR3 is TGTGCCAGCAGCTTCGACAGGGGTTTGAACACTGAAGCTTTCTTT. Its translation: CASSFDRGLNTEAFF.

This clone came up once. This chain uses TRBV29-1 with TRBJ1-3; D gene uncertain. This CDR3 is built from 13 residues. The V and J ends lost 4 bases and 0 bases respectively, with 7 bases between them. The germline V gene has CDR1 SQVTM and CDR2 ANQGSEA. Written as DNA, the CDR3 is TGCAGCGTTGCATGGAGCTCTGGAAACACCATATATTTT. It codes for CSVAWSSGNTIYF. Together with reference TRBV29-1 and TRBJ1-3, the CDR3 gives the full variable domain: SAVISQKPSRDICQRGTSLTIQCQVDSQVTMMFWYRQQPGQSLTLIATANQGSEATYESGFVIDKFPISRPNLTFSTLTVSNMSPEDSSIYLCSVAWSSGNTIYFGEGSWLTVV.

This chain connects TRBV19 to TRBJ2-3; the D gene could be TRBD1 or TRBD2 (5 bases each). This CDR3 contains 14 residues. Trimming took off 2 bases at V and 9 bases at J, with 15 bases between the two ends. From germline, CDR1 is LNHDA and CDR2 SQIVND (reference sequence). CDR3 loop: CASSIRDGARTQYF. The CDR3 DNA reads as TGTGCCAGTAGTATAAGAGACGGGGCCCGCACGCAGTATTTT.

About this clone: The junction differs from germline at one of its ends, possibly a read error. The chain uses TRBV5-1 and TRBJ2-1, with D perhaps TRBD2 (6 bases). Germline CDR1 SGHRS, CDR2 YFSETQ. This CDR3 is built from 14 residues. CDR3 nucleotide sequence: TGCGCCAGCAGCCCCGGGAGTCGCGATATTTTTGGGGTCTTC. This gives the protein CASSPGSRDIFGVF.

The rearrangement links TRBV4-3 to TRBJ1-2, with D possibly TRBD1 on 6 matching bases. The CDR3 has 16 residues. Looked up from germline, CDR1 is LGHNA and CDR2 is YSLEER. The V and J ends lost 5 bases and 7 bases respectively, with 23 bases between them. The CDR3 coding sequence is TGCGCCAGCAGCGACGACTGGGGACAAGGTCTCGGTGGCTACACCTTC. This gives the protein CASSDDWGQGLGGYTF.

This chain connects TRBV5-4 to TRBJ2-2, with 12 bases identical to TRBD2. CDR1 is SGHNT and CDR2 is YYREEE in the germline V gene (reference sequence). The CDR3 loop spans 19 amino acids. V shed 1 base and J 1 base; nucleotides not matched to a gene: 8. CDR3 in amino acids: CASSLNLGLAGRNTGELFF. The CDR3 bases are TGTGCCAGCAGCTTGAATTTAGGACTAGCGGGAAGGAACACCGGGGAGCTGTTTTTT. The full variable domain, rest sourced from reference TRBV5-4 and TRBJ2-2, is ETGVTQSPTHLIKTRGQQVTLRCSSQSGHNTVSWYQQALGQGPQFIFQYYREEENGRGNFPPRFSGLQFPNYSSELNVNALELDDSALYLCASSLNLGLAGRNTGELFFGEGSRLTVL.

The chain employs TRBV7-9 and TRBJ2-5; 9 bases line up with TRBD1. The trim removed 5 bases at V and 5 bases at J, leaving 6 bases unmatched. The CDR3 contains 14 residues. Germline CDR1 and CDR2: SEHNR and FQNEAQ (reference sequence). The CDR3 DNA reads TGTGCCAGCAGCACTAGACAGGGGGGCGAGACCCAGTACTTC. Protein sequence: CASSTRQGGETQYF.

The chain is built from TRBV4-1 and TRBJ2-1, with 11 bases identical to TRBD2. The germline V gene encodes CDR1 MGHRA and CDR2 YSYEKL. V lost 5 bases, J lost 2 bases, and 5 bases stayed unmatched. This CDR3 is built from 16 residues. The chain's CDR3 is CASSYRLAGPYNEQFF. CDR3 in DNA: TGCGCCAGCAGCTACCGACTAGCGGGACCCTACAATGAGCAGTTCTTC.

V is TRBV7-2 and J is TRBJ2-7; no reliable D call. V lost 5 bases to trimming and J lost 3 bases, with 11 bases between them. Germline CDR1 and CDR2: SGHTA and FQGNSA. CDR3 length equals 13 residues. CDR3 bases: TGTGCCAGCAGCCTCCTTGGGGACTACGAGCAGTACTTC. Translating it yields CASSLLGDYEQYF.

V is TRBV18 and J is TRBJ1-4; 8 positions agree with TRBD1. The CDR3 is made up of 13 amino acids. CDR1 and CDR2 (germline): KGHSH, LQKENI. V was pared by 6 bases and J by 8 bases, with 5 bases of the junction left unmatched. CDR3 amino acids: CASSDRVMEKLFF. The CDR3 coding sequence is TGTGCCAGCTCGGACAGGGTGATGGAAAAACTGTTTTTT. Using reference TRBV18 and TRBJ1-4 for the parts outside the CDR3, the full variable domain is NAGVMQNPRHLVRRRGQEARLRCSPMKGHSHVYWYRQLPEEGLKFMVYLQKENIIDESGMPKERFSAEFPKEGPSILRIQQVVRGDSAAYFCASSDRVMEKLFFGSGTQLSVL.

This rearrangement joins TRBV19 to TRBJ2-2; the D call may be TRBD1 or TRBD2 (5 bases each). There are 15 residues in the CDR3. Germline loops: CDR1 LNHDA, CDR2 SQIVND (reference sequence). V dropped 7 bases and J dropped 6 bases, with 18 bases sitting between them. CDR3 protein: CASTERGRAAGELFF. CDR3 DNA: TGTGCCAGTACCGAACGGGGCAGGGCCGCCGGGGAGCTGTTTTTT.

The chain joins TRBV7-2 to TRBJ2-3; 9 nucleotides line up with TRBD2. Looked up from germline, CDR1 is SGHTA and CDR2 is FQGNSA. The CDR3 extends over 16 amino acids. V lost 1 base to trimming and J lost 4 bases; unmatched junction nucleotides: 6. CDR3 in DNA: TGTGCCAGCAGCTTAGGGGGCGGGAGGGCCGCAGATACGCAGTATTTT. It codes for CASSLGGGRAADTQYF.